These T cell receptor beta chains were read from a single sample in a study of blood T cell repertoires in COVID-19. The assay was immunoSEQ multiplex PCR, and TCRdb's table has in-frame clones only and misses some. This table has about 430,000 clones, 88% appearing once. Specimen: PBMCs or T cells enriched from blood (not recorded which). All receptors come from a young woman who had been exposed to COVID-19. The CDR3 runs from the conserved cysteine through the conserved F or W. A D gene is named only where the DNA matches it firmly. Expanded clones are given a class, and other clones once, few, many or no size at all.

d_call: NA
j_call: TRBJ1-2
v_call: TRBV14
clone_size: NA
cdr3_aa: CASSQDRSVLGHGYTF
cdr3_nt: TGTGCCAGCAGCCAAGATCGCTCAGTCCTAGGCCATGGCTACACCTTC

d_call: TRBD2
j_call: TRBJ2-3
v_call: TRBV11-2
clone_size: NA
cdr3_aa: CASSSIGRGTDTQYF
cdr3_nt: TGTGCCAGCAGCTCCATAGGGAGGGGCACAGATACGCAGTATTTT

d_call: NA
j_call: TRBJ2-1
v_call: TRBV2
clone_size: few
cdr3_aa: CASSTHWGINEQFF
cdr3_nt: TGTGCCAGCAGCACGCACTGGGGCATAAATGAGCAGTTCTTC

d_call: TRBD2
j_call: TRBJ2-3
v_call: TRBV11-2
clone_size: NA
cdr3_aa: CASSPSGRADTQYF
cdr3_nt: TGTGCCAGCAGCCCCAGCGGGAGAGCAGATACGCAGTATTTT

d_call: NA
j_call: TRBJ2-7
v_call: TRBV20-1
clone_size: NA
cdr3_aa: CSASIRGTYEQYF
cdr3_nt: TGCAGTGCTAGTATCCGGGGGACCTACGAGCAGTACTTC

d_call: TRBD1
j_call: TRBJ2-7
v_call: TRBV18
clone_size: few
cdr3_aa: CASSNLVPDRVTHEQYF
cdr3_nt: TGTGCCAGCTCCAACCTAGTTCCGGACAGGGTTACTCACGAGCAGTACTTC

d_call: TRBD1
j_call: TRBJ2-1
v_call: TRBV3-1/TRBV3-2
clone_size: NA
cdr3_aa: CASQGYNEQFF
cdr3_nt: TGTGCCTCACAGGGGTACAATGAGCAGTTCTTC

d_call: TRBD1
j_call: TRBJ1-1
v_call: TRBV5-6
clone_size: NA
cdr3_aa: CASSNTGANTEAFF
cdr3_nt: TGTGCCAGCAGCAATACAGGGGCGAACACTGAAGCTTTCTTT

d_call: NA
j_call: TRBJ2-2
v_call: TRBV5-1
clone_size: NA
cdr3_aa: CASSLGGATGELFF
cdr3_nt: TGCGCCAGCAGCTTGGGGGGCGCGACCGGGGAGCTGTTTTTT

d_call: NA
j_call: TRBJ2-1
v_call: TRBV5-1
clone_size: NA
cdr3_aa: CASSPFPLSAPNEQFF
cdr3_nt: TGCGCCAGCAGCCCTTTCCCACTCTCTGCGCCAAATGAGCAGTTCTTC

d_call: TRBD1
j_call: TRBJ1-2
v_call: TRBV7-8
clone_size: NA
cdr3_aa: CASSTGDRGNYGYTF
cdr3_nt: TGTGCCAGCAGCACGGGGGACAGGGGGAACTATGGCTACACCTTC

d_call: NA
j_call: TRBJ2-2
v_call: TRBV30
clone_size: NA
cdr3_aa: CAWTRANTGELFF
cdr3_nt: TGTGCCTGGACCAGGGCGAACACCGGGGAGCTGTTTTTT

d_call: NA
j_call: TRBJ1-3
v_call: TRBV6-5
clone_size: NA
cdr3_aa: CASSTGGNTIYF
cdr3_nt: TGTGCCAGCTCCACAGGTGGAAACACCATATATTTT

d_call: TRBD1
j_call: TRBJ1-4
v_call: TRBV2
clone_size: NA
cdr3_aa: CASSGTEFEKLFF
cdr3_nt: TGTGCCAGCAGCGGGACAGAATTTGAAAAACTGTTTTTT

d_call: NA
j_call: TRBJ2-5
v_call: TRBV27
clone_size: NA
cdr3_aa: CASSRHRELQETQYF
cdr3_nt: TGTGCCAGCAGTAGACACAGGGAGTTACAAGAGACCCAGTACTTC

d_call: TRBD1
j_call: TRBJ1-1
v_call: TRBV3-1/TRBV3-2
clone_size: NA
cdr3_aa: CASSPGQTLNTEAFF
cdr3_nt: TGTGCCAGCAGCCCGGGACAGACTTTGAACACTGAAGCTTTCTTT

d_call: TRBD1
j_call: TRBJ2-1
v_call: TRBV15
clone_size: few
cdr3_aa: CATSGGTGVNEQFF
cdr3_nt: TGTGCCACCAGCGGGGGGACAGGGGTCAATGAGCAGTTCTTC

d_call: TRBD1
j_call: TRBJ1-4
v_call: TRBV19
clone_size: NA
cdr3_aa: CASSIPQPRTGFREKLFF
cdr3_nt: TGTGCCAGTAGTATCCCTCAGCCCCGGACAGGGTTTAGGGAAAAACTGTTTTTT

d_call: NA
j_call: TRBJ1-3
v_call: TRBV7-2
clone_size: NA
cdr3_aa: CASSRGTGNTIYF
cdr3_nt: TGTGCCAGCAGCCGAGGCACTGGAAACACCATATATTTT

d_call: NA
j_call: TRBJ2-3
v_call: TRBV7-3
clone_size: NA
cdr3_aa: CASSLLSTDTQYF
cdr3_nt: TGTGCCAGCAGCCTCCTAAGCACAGATACGCAGTATTTT

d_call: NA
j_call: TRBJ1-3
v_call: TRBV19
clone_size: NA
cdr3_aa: CASTGHGGNTIYF
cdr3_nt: TGTGCCAGCACGGGACACGGGGGAAACACCATATATTTT

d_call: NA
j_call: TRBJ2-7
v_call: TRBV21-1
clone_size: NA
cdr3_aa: CASSKARGEQYF
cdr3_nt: TGTGCCAGCAGCAAAGCCAGGGGCGAGCAGTACTTC

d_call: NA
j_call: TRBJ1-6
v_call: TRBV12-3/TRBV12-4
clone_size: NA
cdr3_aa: CASSLRNSPLHF
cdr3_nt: TGTGCCAGCAGTTTACGTAATTCACCCCTCCACTTT

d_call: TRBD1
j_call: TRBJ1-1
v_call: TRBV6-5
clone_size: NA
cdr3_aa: CASSPDRGAEAFF
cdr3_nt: TGTGCCAGCAGTCCCGACAGGGGGGCTGAAGCTTTCTTT

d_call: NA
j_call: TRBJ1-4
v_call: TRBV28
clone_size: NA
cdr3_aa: CASSPDRDATNEKLFF
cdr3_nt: TGTGCCAGCAGTCCGGACAGAGATGCAACTAATGAAAAACTGTTTTTT

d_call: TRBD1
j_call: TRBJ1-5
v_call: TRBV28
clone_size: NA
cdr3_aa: CASTTLGQGFQPQHF
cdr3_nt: TGTGCCAGCACCACCCTCGGACAGGGGTTCCAGCCCCAGCATTTT

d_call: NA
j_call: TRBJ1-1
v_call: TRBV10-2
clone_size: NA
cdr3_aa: CASSVYMNTEAFF
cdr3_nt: TGCGCCAGCAGTGTTTACATGAACACTGAAGCTTTCTTT

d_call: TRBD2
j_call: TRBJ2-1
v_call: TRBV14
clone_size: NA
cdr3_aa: CASSQETGGPFYEQFF
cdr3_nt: TGTGCCAGCAGCCAAGAGACGGGAGGGCCTTTCTATGAGCAGTTCTTC

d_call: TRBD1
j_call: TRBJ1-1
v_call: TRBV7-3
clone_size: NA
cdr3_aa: CASGPGQGGTEAFF
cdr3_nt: TGTGCCAGCGGTCCGGGACAGGGGGGAACTGAAGCTTTCTTT

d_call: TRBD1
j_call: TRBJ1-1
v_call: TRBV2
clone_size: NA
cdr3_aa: CASTRDRGRTEAFF
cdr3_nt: TGTGCCAGCACCCGAGACAGGGGACGCACTGAAGCTTTCTTT

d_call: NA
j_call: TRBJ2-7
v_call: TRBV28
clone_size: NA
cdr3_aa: CASSRVGGPLMEQYF
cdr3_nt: TGTGCCAGCAGCCGCGTGGGGGGGCCCCTGATGGAGCAGTACTTC

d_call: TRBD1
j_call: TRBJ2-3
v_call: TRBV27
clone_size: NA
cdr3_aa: CASSSRHDREDTQYF
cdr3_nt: TGTGCCAGCAGTTCCCGCCACGACAGGGAAGATACGCAGTATTTT

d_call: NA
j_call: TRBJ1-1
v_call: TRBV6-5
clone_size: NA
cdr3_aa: CASSYSSGGEAFF
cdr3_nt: TGTGCCAGCAGTTACTCGAGCGGGGGAGAAGCTTTCTTT

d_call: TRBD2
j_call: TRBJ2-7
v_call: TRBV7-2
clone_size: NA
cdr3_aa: CASSRRTSGRSYEQYF
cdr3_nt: TGTGCCAGCAGCCGCCGGACTAGCGGGAGATCCTACGAGCAGTACTTC

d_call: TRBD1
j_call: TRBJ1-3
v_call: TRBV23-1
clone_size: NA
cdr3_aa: CASSQSAVRDRDWEGGNTIYF
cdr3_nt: TGCGCCAGCAGTCAAAGCGCGGTCCGGGACAGGGACTGGGAGGGAGGAAACACCATATATTTT

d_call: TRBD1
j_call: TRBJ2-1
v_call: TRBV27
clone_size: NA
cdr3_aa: CASSPDRDRYNEQFF
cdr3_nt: TGTGCCAGCAGTCCCGATCGGGACAGGTACAATGAGCAGTTCTTC

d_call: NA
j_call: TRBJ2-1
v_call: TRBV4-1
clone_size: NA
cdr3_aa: CASSRGEPLNNEQFF
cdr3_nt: TGCGCCAGCAGCCGCGGGGAGCCGTTAAACAATGAGCAGTTCTTC

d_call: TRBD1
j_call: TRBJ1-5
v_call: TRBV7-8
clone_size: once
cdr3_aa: CASSLTRTGVDQPQHF
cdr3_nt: TGTGCCAGCAGCTTGACCCGGACAGGGGTTGATCAGCCCCAGCATTTT

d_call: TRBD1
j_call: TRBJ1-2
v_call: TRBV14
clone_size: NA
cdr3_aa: CASSHTGGGYGYTF
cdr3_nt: TGTGCCAGCAGCCACACAGGGGGCGGCTATGGCTACACCTTC

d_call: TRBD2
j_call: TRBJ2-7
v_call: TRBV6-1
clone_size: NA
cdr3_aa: CASSDGLAGGPHYEQYF
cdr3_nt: TGTGCCAGCAGTGACGGGCTAGCGGGAGGGCCCCACTACGAGCAGTACTTC

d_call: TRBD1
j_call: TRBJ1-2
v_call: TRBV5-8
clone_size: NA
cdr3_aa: CASSLLTGAKDYYGYTF
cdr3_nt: TGTGCCAGCAGCTTATTGACAGGGGCAAAGGACTACTATGGCTACACCTTC

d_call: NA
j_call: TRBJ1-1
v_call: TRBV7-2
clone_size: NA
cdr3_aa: CASSLAREFGTEAFF
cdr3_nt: TGTGCCAGCAGCTTAGCGAGGGAGTTCGGCACTGAAGCTTTCTTT

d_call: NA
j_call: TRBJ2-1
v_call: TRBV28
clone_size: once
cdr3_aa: CASARASSYNEQFF
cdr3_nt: TGTGCCAGCGCGAGGGCTAGCTCCTACAATGAGCAGTTCTTC

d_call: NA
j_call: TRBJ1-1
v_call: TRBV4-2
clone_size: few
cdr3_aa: CASSHPGGGLGTEAFF
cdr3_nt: TGTGCCAGCAGCCACCCCGGCGGGGGGTTGGGCACTGAAGCTTTCTTT

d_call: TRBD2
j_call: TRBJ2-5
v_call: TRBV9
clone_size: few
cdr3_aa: CASSSPVAGVAKTQYF
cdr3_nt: TGTGCCAGCAGCTCCCCCGTAGCGGGAGTTGCGAAGACCCAGTACTTC

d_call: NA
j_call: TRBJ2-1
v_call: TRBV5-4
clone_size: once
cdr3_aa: CASSFKRSSYNEQFF
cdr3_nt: TGTGCCAGCAGCTTCAAGCGGAGCTCCTACAATGAGCAGTTCTTC

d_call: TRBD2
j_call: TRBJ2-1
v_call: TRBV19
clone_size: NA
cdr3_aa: CASSIQRGVNEQFF
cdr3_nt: TGTGCCAGTAGTATTCAGCGGGGGGTAAATGAGCAGTTCTTC

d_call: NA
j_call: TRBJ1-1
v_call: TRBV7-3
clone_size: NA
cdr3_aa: CASSAQGITEAFF
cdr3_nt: TGTGCCAGCAGCGCGCAGGGTATCACTGAAGCTTTCTTT

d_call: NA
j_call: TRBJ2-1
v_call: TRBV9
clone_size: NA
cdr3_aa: CASTPLGSEQFF
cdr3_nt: TGTGCCAGCACTCCTCTCGGGAGTGAGCAGTTCTTC

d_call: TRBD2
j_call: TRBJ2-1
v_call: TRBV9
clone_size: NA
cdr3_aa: CASSPSLGSGGKGEQFF
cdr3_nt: TGTGCCAGCAGCCCATCGCTGGGTAGCGGGGGTAAGGGTGAGCAGTTCTTC

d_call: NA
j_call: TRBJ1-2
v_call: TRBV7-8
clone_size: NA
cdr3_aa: CASSLGSGRGYTF
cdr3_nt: TGTGCCAGCAGCTTAGGATCCGGGAGAGGCTACACCTTC

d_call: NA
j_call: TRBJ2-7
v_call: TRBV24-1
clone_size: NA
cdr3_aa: CATSDLRDTLYF
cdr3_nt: TGTGCCACCAGTGATTTGCGGGACACTCTGTACTTC

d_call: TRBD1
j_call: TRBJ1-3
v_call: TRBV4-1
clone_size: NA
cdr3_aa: CASSQGQGAIGNTIYF
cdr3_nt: TGCGCCAGCAGCCAAGGACAGGGGGCGATTGGAAACACCATATATTTT

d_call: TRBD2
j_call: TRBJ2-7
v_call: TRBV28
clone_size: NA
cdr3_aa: CASRTSGVTYEQYF
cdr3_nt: TGTGCCAGCAGGACTAGCGGGGTTACCTACGAGCAGTACTTC

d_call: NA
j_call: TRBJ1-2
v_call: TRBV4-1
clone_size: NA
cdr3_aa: CASSQNQQGASYGYTF
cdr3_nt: TGCGCCAGCAGCCAAAATCAGCAAGGAGCTAGCTATGGCTACACCTTC

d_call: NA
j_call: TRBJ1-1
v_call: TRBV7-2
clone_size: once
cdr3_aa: CASSLAGYTEAFF
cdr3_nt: TGTGCCAGCAGCTTGGCCGGGTACACTGAAGCTTTCTTT

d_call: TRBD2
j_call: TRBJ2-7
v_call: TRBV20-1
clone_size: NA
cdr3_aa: CSASGLAGAGSSYEQYF
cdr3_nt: TGCAGTGCTAGTGGACTAGCGGGGGCAGGATCATCCTACGAGCAGTACTTC

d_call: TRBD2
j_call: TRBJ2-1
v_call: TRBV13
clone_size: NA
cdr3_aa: CASSSGLADNEQFF
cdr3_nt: TGTGCCAGCAGCTCCGGACTAGCGGACAATGAGCAGTTCTTC

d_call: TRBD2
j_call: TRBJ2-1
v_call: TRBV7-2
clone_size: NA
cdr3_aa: CASSLVGTSGYNEQFF
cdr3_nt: TGTGCCAGCAGCTTAGTCGGGACTAGCGGCTACAATGAGCAGTTCTTC